One and the same sample provided the 30 T cell receptor beta chains below, sequenced in a study of T cells in Graves' hyperthyroidism and ophthalmopathy. What was amplified from RNA transcripts were TCR beta CDR3 regions. An initial round of RT-PCR targeting the TCR CDR3 relied on the HTBI primer set. From the multiplex PCR reads, TCRdb called clonotypes with MiXCR, one entry per CDR3 protein. The data contain 690,000 or so distinct CDR3 sequences, roughly a sixth of them singletons. The sample consisted of blood. The receptors derive from a woman between 45 and 60 years old with Graves' hyperthyroidism that later progressed to Graves' ophthalmopathy.

This clonotype was detected many times. The rearrangement links TRBV11-2 to TRBJ1-3, with D unclear. Trimming left V 5 bases short and J 0 bases short, with 5 bases between. This CDR3 is built from 13 residues. Germline V gives CDR1 SGHAT, CDR2 FQNNGV. The CDR3 spells CASSPVSGNTIYF. CDR3 in DNA: TGTGCCAGCAGCCCCGTCTCTGGAAACACCATATATTTT.

The chain recombines TRBV7-9 with TRBJ1-2; D is ambiguous. There are 15 residues in the CDR3. V was clipped by 0 bases and J by 4 bases, with 12 bases between them. Germline assignment: CDR1 SEHNR and CDR2 FQNEAQ (reference sequence). CDR3 bases: TGTGCCAGCAGCTTAGCGTTGGCAGATCCCTATGGCTACACCTTC. Its protein is CASSLALADPYGYTF.

This clonotype occurred many times. V usage is TRBV4-2 and J usage is TRBJ2-5, with 13 bases fitting TRBD2. V was clipped by 0 bases and J by 2 bases; unmatched bases: 3. This CDR3 contains 17 residues. Germline V CDR1 and CDR2: LGHNA, YNFKEQ. CDR3 sequence: CASSQDLGLAGQETQYF. CDR3 coding DNA: TGTGCCAGCAGCCAAGATCTGGGACTAGCGGGGCAAGAGACCCAGTACTTC.

This clonotype occurred a few times. The J gene is TRBJ2-7, the V gene TRBV28; 14 bases agree with TRBD2. CDR1 and CDR2 from the germline V gene are MDHEN and SYDVKM. The CDR3 loop spans 15 amino acids. Losses at the gene ends were 8 bases for V and 4 bases for J; bases not matched to a gene: 7. CDR3 residues: CASQTSGRARYEQYF. Here the CDR3 DNA reads TGTGCCAGCCAGACTAGCGGGAGGGCAAGATACGAGCAGTACTTC.

This clonotype was seen a handful of times. J is TRBJ1-4 and V is TRBV5-1; 7 nucleotides align to TRBD1. This CDR3 spans 16 amino acids. The V segment lost 3 bases and the J segment 7 bases; nucleotides outside the gene matches: 12. Per the germline V gene, CDR1 is SGHRS and CDR2 is YFSETQ. The CDR3 loop reads CASSSRMTGLSEKLFF. The CDR3 DNA reads TGCGCCAGCAGCTCCCGAATGACAGGGCTGAGTGAAAAACTGTTTTTT.

This clonotype was seen many times. The chain is built from TRBV7-6 and TRBJ1-1; maybe TRBD1 (6 bases). The CDR3 loop spans 16 amino acids. The germline V and J ends were trimmed by 1 base and 5 bases, with 17 bases remaining between them. Germline values: CDR1 SGHVS, CDR2 FNYEAQ. The CDR3 here is CASSLDILGARTEAFF. The CDR3 region has the DNA TGTGCCAGCAGCTTAGATATCTTGGGGGCGCGTACTGAAGCTTTCTTT.

The chain couples TRBV20-1 to TRBJ1-1, with D tentatively TRBD1 (6 bases). Trimming stripped 0 bases from V and 4 bases from J, with 15 bases between. From germline, CDR1 is DFQATT and CDR2 SNEGSKA (reference sequence). The CDR3 is 15 amino acids. The CDR3 reads CSARELLGAGTEAFF. The CDR3 nucleotides read TGCAGTGCTAGAGAACTCCTGGGGGCTGGCACTGAAGCTTTCTTT.

The chain recombines TRBV27 with TRBJ1-4; 8 bases line up with TRBD1. This CDR3 contains 14 residues. Germline CDR1 reads MNHEY; CDR2 reads SMNVEV (reference sequence). Trimming took 7 bases from V and 4 from J; bases not matched to a gene: 5. This CDR3 is CASTDGQGNEKLFF. DNA for the CDR3: TGTGCCAGCACCGACGGACAGGGTAATGAAAAACTGTTTTTT.

In its sample, this clonotype was seen a few times. This chain links TRBV12-3 or TRBV12-4 with TRBJ2-5; perhaps TRBD2 as D (6 bases). V was trimmed by 2 bases and J by 5 bases, leaving 15 bases between them. This CDR3 contains 15 residues. CDR3 amino acids: CASSLLGLSGETQYF. In nucleotides, the CDR3 is TGTGCCAGCAGTTTACTGGGACTTTCGGGGGAGACCCAGTACTTC.

This clonotype was seen a handful of times. The gene calls are TRBV28 and TRBJ2-7; 7 bases map to TRBD1. There are 13 residues in the CDR3. Unmatched junction bases numbered 3, after V lost 3 bases and J lost 4 bases. CDR1 MDHEN and CDR2 SYDVKM come from the germline V gene. The CDR3 sequence: CASSFAGGYEQYF. DNA for the CDR3: TGTGCCAGCAGTTTTGCAGGGGGATACGAGCAGTACTTC.

This clonotype was observed a few times. The rearrangement joins TRBV7-2 to TRBJ2-1; no reliable D call. The V end was cut by 2 bases, the J end by 3 bases, with 11 bases between. Per the germline V gene, CDR1 is SGHTA and CDR2 is FQGNSA. CDR3 size: 15 residues. The CDR3 nucleotides are TGTGCCAGCAGCTTACCCTTTGGAAACTACAATGAGCAGTTCTTC. Translating it yields CASSLPFGNYNEQFF.

This clonotype was recorded a few times. The chain is built from TRBV20-1 and TRBJ1-1; D possibly corresponds to TRBD1 (5 bases). The CDR3 totals 13 residues. V dropped 5 bases and J dropped 4 bases, with 14 bases sitting between them. The germline gives CDR1 DFQATT, CDR2 SNEGSKA (reference sequence). CDR3 sequence (DNA): TGCAGTGCTTGGGGGGTGTCGGCCACTGAAGCTTTCTTT. Protein: CSAWGVSATEAFF.

V usage is TRBV6-1 and J usage is TRBJ2-5; 8 bases line up with TRBD1. The CDR3 is 16 amino acids. Germline values: CDR1 MNHNS, CDR2 SASEGT. V dropped 6 bases and J dropped 5; count of bases not matched to a gene: 14. In DNA, the CDR3 is TGTGCCAGCAGCTCACAGGGGGTACGGATGATGGAGACCCAGTACTTC. Amino acids: CASSSQGVRMMETQYF.

There are a few counts of this clonotype. The chain combines TRBV6-1 with TRBJ2-6; a possible D gene is TRBD1 (5 bases). The CDR3 length is 18 residues. V lost 10 bases to trimming and J lost 0 bases, with 22 bases between them. Germline CDR1 reads MNHNS; CDR2 reads SASEGT. CDR3 nucleotide sequence: TGTGCCACCCTAGGGGTCCCCCGGCCAACCTCTGGGGCCAACGTCCTGACTTTC. It is translated as CATLGVPRPTSGANVLTF.

A few counts support this clonotype. The chain carries TRBV5-1 and TRBJ1-1; D not certain. The CDR3 consists of 15 residues. Between the trimmed V and J ends, which lost 0 bases and 3 bases, there was a span of 12 bases. The V gene's germline CDR1 is SGHRS and CDR2 YFSETQ. For the CDR3, the DNA is TGCGCCAGCAGCTTGGTACCGGGCCGGGACACTGAAGCTTTCTTT. Encoded protein: CASSLVPGRDTEAFF. The full variable domain, completed using reference TRBV5-1 and TRBJ1-1, is KAGVTQTPRYLIKTRGQQVTLSCSPISGHRSVSWYQQTPGQGLQFLFEYFSETQRNKGNFPGRFSGRQFSNSRSEMNVSTLELGDSALYLCASSLVPGRDTEAFFGQGTRLTVV.

This clonotype appeared many times. The CDR3 spells CASKLTSGGKNTGELFF. In nucleotides, the CDR3 is TGTGCCAGCAAATTAACTAGTGGGGGGAAGAACACCGGGGAGCTGTTTTTT. The rearrangement joins TRBV11-1 to TRBJ2-2, with D possibly TRBD2 on 6 matching bases. With 7 bases removed from V and 1 base from J, the gap between germline ends came to 19 bases. The CDR3 has 17 residues. The germline V gene encodes CDR1 SGHAT and CDR2 FQDESV (reference sequence).

At least ten counts were recorded for this clonotype. The V call is TRBV3-1, the J call TRBJ2-4; D is unresolved. Germline loops: CDR1 LGHDT, CDR2 YNNKEL (reference sequence). CDR3 length equals 15 residues. V gave up 0 bases and J gave up 5 bases, with 11 bases separating them. The CDR3 reads CASSQDTGSQNIQYF. The CDR3 nucleotides are TGTGCCAGCAGCCAAGATACCGGGTCCCAAAACATTCAGTACTTC.

This clonotype was detected many times. The chain uses TRBV30 and TRBJ1-2, with 9 bases fitting TRBD1. This CDR3 contains 14 residues. The germline gives CDR1 GTSNPN, CDR2 SVGIG (reference sequence). Trimming cost V 0 bases and J 3 bases; bases outside gene matches: 2. In DNA, the CDR3 is TGTGCCTGGAGTGTTTGGGACAGGGACTATGGCTACACCTTC. It codes for CAWSVWDRDYGYTF.

The chain combines TRBV30 with TRBJ2-1, with 10 bases lining up with TRBD2. The germline V gene has CDR1 GTSNPN and CDR2 SVGIG (reference sequence). Unmatched junction bases numbered 11, after V lost 3 bases and J lost 12 bases. The CDR3 contains 14 residues. The CDR3 DNA follows: TGTGCCTGGAGCGAAGCGGGAGGGGAAGGGGGGCAGTTCTTC. Amino acids: CAWSEAGGEGGQFF. The whole variable domain, remainder taken from reference TRBV30 and TRBJ2-1, is SQTIHQWPATLVQPVGSPLSLECTVEGTSNPNLYWYRQAAGRGLQLLFYSVGIGQISSEVPQNLSASRPQDRQFILSSKKLLLSDSGFYLCAWSEAGGEGGQFFGPGTRLTVL.

This clonotype was detected ten times or more. As DNA, the CDR3 is TGTGCCAGCGTGGGGTACACTGAAGCTTTCTTT. It translates to CASVGYTEAFF. V is TRBV12-3 or TRBV12-4 and J is TRBJ1-1; D not certain. CDR3 length equals 11 residues. Trimming pared 8 bases from V and 3 bases from J, leaving 7 bases between.

This clonotype was picked up many times. Here the CDR3 reads CASSPSDGQPQHF. CDR3 in DNA: TGTGCCAGCTCACCATCTGACGGACAGCCCCAGCATTTT. The chain joins TRBV18 to TRBJ1-5; D gene ambiguous. The germline CDR1 and CDR2 sequences are KGHSH and LQKENI. Trimming pared 2 bases from V and 7 bases from J, leaving 9 bases between. The length of the CDR3 is 13 residues.

About this clonotype itself: A much larger clone differs from this one at a single base, so this may be a read error. The rearrangement uses TRBV14 and TRBJ2-1; the D is unclear. Trimming removed 0 bases from V and 10 bases from J, with 7 bases in between. This CDR3 comprises 12 residues. Germline loops: CDR1 SGHDN, CDR2 FVKESK. CDR3 bases: TGTGCCAGCAGCCAAGATCGGCGGGAGCAGTTCTTC. It translates to CASSQDRREQFF.

The chain joins TRBV20-1 to TRBJ2-1; TRBD2 matches 11 bases. Germline CDR1 and CDR2: DFQATT and SNEGSKA (reference sequence). After removal of 6 bases from V and 9 bases from J, the junction contained 10 bases not matched to a gene. This CDR3 contains 14 residues. CDR3 loop: CSANSGGAGSEQFF. In DNA, the CDR3 is TGCAGTGCCAATAGCGGGGGGGCCGGCAGTGAGCAGTTCTTC.

This clonotype was picked up many times. The CDR3 protein is CASSVGLLSEAFF. CDR3 DNA sequence: TGTGCCAGCAGCGTAGGACTTTTGAGTGAAGCTTTCTTT. The V and J genes are TRBV9 and TRBJ1-1, with D uncertain. V gave up 0 bases and J gave up 7 bases, with 10 bases separating them. Per the germline V gene, CDR1 is SGDLS and CDR2 is YYNGEE. The CDR3 runs to 13 residues.

A note on this clonotype: The junction shows a germline mismatch at one end, possibly a read error. The chain carries TRBV11-3 and TRBJ2-1; D gene uncertain. This CDR3 is built from 12 residues. Germline CDR1 reads SGHNT; CDR2 reads YENEEA. The CDR3 bases are TGTACCAGCAGCTTAGATTTCGATGAGCAGTTCTTC. It yields the protein CTSSLDFDEQFF.

This clonotype was counted at least ten times. The chain recombines TRBV2 with TRBJ2-3; 10 bases are a match to TRBD2. CDR3 size: 14 residues. The junction had 6 bases not matched to a gene; V was cut back by 10 bases and J by 2 bases. Per the germline V gene, CDR1 is SNHLY and CDR2 is FYNNEI. Here the CDR3 reads CATQLAGSTDTQYF. As DNA, the CDR3 is TGTGCCACCCAACTAGCGGGGTCCACAGATACGCAGTATTTT.

This clonotype has only a few counts. The chain links TRBV24-1 to TRBJ1-5, with unresolved D. This CDR3 is built from 12 residues. The germline CDR1 and CDR2 sequences are KGHDR and SFDVKD. Trimming left V 3 bases short and J 5 bases short, with 4 bases between. The CDR3: CATSDTDQPQHF. The CDR3 bases are TGTGCCACCAGTGATACGGATCAGCCCCAGCATTTT.

In this sample, this clonotype turned up a few times. The V call is TRBV5-4, the J call TRBJ2-3, with 9 bases lining up with TRBD1. CDR1 is SGHNT, CDR2 YYREEE, per germline (reference sequence). The CDR3 loop spans 16 amino acids. With V trimmed by 0 bases and J by 3 bases, 5 bases remained unmatched. The CDR3 DNA is TGTGCCAGCAGCTTGGTTGGGGACAGGGCTACAGATACGCAGTATTTT. The encoded protein is CASSLVGDRATDTQYF.

This clonotype appeared many times. DNA for the CDR3: TGTGCCAGCAGTTCCGACCCCCTTGGGGAGGCTAATGAAAAACTGTTTTTT. Amino acid sequence: CASSSDPLGEANEKLFF. The chain links TRBV12-3 or TRBV12-4 to TRBJ1-4, with D uncertain. There are 17 residues in the CDR3. V was shortened by 4 bases and J by 3 bases, with 18 bases between the two germline ends.

This clonotype has a handful of counts. In DNA form, the CDR3 reads TGTGCCAGCAGCCGCCAGGGAAGCGGGGGGGAGATAGCGCAGTATTTT. The encoded protein is CASSRQGSGGEIAQYF. V usage is TRBV12-3 or TRBV12-4 and J usage is TRBJ2-3, with 10 bases identical to TRBD2. J gave up 10 bases and V 6 bases, and 16 bases lay outside the gene matches. The CDR3 is 16 amino acids.